What follows is one T cell receptor beta chain and its context. Its target is not known. This CDR3 has 14 residues. V lost 5 bases, J lost 5 bases, and 15 bases lay in between. Around 9.5 milliliters of peripheral blood were drawn from each donor. The data belong to a study of blood T cells in healthy people across ages. Using a J-beta primer mix together with a sample-barcoded 5' primer, a second PCR was run for roughly 6 to 12 cycles. A tag from a template-switch adaptor with 12 random nucleotides marked each cDNA molecule. TCRdb called the 5' RACE reads again in MiXCR, with one record for every CDR3 protein. This sample yields about 680,000 distinct CDR3 sequences, of which 45% to 50% are seen a single time; around a third belongs to the top ten. Whole-study findings and limits: Nothing was known about donor CMV status, and this possibly confounded expanded clonotype changes.

Sequenced sample: blood. This chain joins TRBV12-3 or TRBV12-4 and TRBJ1-2, with TRBD1 as a possible D gene (5 bases). This receptor was identified in an older woman in good health. This CDR3 reads CASSPRPAGYGYTF. The CDR3 DNA reads TGTGCCAGCAGTCCGAGGCCCGCAGGGTATGGCTACACCTTC.